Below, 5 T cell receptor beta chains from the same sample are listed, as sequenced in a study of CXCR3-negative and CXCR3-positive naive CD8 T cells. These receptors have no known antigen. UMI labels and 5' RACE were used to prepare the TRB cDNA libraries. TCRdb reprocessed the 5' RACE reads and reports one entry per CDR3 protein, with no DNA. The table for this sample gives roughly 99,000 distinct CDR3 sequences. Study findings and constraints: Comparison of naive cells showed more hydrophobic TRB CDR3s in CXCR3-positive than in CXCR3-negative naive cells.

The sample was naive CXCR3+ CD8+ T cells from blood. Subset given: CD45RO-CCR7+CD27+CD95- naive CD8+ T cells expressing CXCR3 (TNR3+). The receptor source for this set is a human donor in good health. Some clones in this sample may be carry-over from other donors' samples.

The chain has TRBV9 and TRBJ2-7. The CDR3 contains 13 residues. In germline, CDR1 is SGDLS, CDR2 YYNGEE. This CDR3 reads CASSVASSDEQYF.

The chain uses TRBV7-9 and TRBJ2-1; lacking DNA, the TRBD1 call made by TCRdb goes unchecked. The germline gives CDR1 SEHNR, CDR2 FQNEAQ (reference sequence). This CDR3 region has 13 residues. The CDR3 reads CASDGHFHNEQFF.

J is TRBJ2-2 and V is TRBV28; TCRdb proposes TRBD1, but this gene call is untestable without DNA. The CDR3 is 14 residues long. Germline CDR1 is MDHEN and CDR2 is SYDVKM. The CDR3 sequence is CASSLPQGSGELFF.

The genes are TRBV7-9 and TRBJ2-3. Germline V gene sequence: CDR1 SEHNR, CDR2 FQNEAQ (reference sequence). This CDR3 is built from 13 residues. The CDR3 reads CASSKGWADTQYF.

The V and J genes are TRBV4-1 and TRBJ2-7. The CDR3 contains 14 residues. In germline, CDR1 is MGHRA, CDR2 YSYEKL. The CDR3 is CASSQEPRLYEQYF.